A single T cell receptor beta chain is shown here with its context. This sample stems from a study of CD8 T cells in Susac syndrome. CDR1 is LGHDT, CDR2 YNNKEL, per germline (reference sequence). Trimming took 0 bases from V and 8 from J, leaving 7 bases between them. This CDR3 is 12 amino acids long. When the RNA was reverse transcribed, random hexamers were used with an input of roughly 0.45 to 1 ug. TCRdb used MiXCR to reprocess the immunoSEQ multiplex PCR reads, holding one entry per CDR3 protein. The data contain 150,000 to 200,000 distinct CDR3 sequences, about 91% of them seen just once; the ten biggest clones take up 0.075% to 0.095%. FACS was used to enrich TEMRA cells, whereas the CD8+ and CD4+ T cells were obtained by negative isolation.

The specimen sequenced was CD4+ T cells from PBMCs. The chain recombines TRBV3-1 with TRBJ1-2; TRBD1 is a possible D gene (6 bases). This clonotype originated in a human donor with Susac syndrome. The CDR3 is CASSQDRGGYTF. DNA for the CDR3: TGTGCCAGCAGCCAAGACAGGGGCGGCTACACCTTC.